The 8 T cell receptor beta chains given below trace back to one sample, sequenced in a study of read filtering for tumor transcriptome and immune sequencing. Molecular barcoded adaptors covering alpha/delta and beta/gamma chains were used on approximately 440 ng RNA. TCRdb passed the reads through MiXCR, listing each CDR3 protein once. The sample carries roughly 130,000 distinct CDR3 sequences, 13% recorded once. Sequences were obtained from a population of CD138-negative cells sorted from bone marrow. The receptors derive from a donor aged 40 or older with multiple myeloma.

This clonotype was observed many times. The chain combines TRBV6-2 or TRBV6-3 with TRBJ2-1, with no clear D. V was clipped by 7 bases and J by 4 bases, with 14 bases between them. The germline V gene has CDR1 MNHEY and CDR2 SVGEGT. CDR3 length equals 14 residues. CDR3 sequence: CASTLTRNYNEQFF. The CDR3 coding sequence is TGTGCCAGCACGCTCACTCGAAATTACAATGAGCAGTTCTTC.

In its sample, this clonotype was seen many times. The J gene is TRBJ2-1, the V gene TRBV7-2; possibly TRBD1 or TRBD2 for D (5 bases each). Trimming took off 4 bases at V and 7 bases at J, with 20 bases between the two ends. The CDR3 length is 16 residues. Germline loops: CDR1 SGHTA, CDR2 FQGNSA. In DNA form, the CDR3 reads TGTGCCAGCAGCTCGCAGCCGGGACCCGGATTTAATGAGCAGTTCTTC. Amino acids: CASSSQPGPGFNEQFF.

This clonotype showed up many times. V gene TRBV5-1 combines with J gene TRBJ2-2, with 9 bases matching TRBD1. Trimming removed 5 bases from V and 5 bases from J; junction bases left unmatched: 7. Per the germline V gene, CDR1 is SGHRS and CDR2 is YFSETQ. The CDR3 loop spans 15 amino acids. The CDR3 loop is CASRPTGGETGELFF. CDR3 DNA sequence: TGCGCCAGCAGACCCACAGGGGGCGAGACCGGGGAGCTGTTTTTT.

This chain links TRBV15 with TRBJ2-2; no reliable D call. V was cut by 0 bases and J by 4 bases, with 9 bases left in between. Germline CDR1 LNHNV, CDR2 YYDKDF (reference sequence). This CDR3 is 15 amino acids long. CDR3 sequence: CATSRDSRFTGELFF. CDR3 nucleotide sequence: TGTGCCACCAGCAGAGATAGCAGATTCACCGGGGAGCTGTTTTTT.

This rearrangement joins TRBV7-9 to TRBJ2-2; no definite D call. The CDR3 runs to 16 residues. The germline V gene has CDR1 SEHNR and CDR2 FQNEAQ (reference sequence). Trimming shortened V by 5 bases and J by 0 bases, and 13 bases separated the two germline ends. CDR3 in amino acids: CASSPGAVANTGELFF. CDR3 sequence (DNA): TGTGCCAGCAGCCCAGGTGCAGTCGCGAACACCGGGGAGCTGTTTTTT.

This clonotype was observed at least ten times. The chain couples TRBV19 to TRBJ2-2; 16 bases line up with TRBD2. In germline, CDR1 is LNHDA, CDR2 SQIVND (reference sequence). CDR3 size: 17 residues. Trimming took 10 bases from V and 4 from J; bases not matched to a gene: 9. DNA of the CDR3: TGTGCCACAACGGGACTAGCGGGGGGGCGTGGCACCGGGGAGCTGTTTTTT. The encoded protein is CATTGLAGGRGTGELFF.

This chain joins TRBV27 and TRBJ1-1, with D unclear. Per the germline V gene, CDR1 is MNHEY and CDR2 is SMNVEV (reference sequence). V lost 2 bases to trimming and J lost 5 bases, with 9 bases between them. The CDR3 contains 13 residues. The CDR3 loop is CASSLESTTEAFF. The DNA of the CDR3 is TGTGCCAGCAGTTTAGAGTCCACGACTGAAGCTTTCTTT.

This clonotype was recorded at least ten times. This chain connects TRBV12-3 or TRBV12-4 to TRBJ1-1, with 9 bases aligning to TRBD1. The V gene end was trimmed by 5 bases and the J gene end by 6 bases; junction bases not matched to a gene: 10. This CDR3 spans 15 amino acids. This CDR3 is CASSRTGTGIAEAFF. In nucleotides, the CDR3 is TGTGCCAGCAGTCGCACCGGGACAGGGATCGCTGAAGCTTTCTTT.